Listed here are 8 T cell receptor beta chains from one sample, sequenced in a study of shared clonotypes between healthy human individuals. The assay was immunoSEQ multiplex PCR, and TCRdb's table has in-frame clones only and misses some. This sample has just over 2,000,000 clones, with about 95% found just once. The source material was naive CD4+ T cells sorted from blood. Stated subset: CD45RA+ positively selected. The source of these receptors is a man in his late teens or twenties in good health.

This chain joins TRBV30 and TRBJ1-6, with D unresolved. The germline V gene has CDR1 GTSNPN and CDR2 SVGIG (reference sequence). CDR3 size: 16 residues. Trimming cost V 1 base and J 7 bases, with 17 bases left between them. The CDR3 spells CAWSDNRGSKNSPLHF. The CDR3 DNA is TGTGCCTGGAGTGACAACCGTGGCAGCAAAAATTCACCCCTCCACTTT.

This clone was seen more than once but under ten times. The V gene is TRBV14, the J gene TRBJ1-2, with a tentative D call TRBD1 (6 bases). V dropped 0 bases and J dropped 8 bases, with 10 bases sitting between them. The length of the CDR3 is 13 residues. Germline CDR1 and CDR2: SGHDN and FVKESK. The CDR3 reads CASSQESRGGYTF. CDR3 in DNA: TGTGCCAGCAGCCAAGAGTCCAGGGGAGGCTACACCTTC.

The chain joins TRBV4-2 to TRBJ2-3; a possible D gene is TRBD2 (7 bases). Between the trimmed V and J ends, which lost 0 bases and 2 bases, there was a span of 15 bases. The CDR3 is made up of 17 amino acids. CDR1 is LGHNA and CDR2 is YNFKEQ in the germline V gene. CDR3 DNA: TGTGCCAGCAGCCAAGAAGTGGGAGGGGGGGCCACAGATACGCAGTATTTT. It is translated as CASSQEVGGGATDTQYF.

This clone occurred once. This sequence joins TRBV5-1 and TRBJ2-7, with TRBD2 identical over 9 bases. With 4 bases clipped from V and 6 bases from J, the junction kept 11 bases outside the gene matches. The CDR3 spans 15 residues. Per the germline V gene, CDR1 is SGHRS and CDR2 is YFSETQ. The CDR3 nucleotides are TGCGCCAGCAGCGGATCCGGGCCAGCGGGGGGCGAGCAGTACTTC. Its translation is CASSGSGPAGGEQYF.

This rearrangement joins TRBV7-9 to TRBJ2-7; 11 bases agree with TRBD2. The CDR3 runs to 16 residues. V was clipped by 4 bases and J by 5 bases; unmatched bases: 10. From germline, CDR1 is SEHNR and CDR2 FQNEAQ (reference sequence). The CDR3 DNA reads as TGTGCCAGCAGCTATAAGACTAGCGGGACCCGTAACGAGCAGTACTTC. Its protein product is CASSYKTSGTRNEQYF.

The rearrangement joins TRBV5-1 to TRBJ1-1; possibly TRBD1 for D (5 bases). CDR3 size: 15 residues. Trimming took off 4 bases at V and 0 bases at J, with 13 bases between the two ends. From germline, CDR1 is SGHRS and CDR2 YFSETQ. The CDR3 protein is CASSPWRDLNTEAFF. CDR3 nucleotides: TGCGCCAGCAGCCCCTGGAGGGACCTGAACACTGAAGCTTTCTTT.

The chain recombines TRBV29-1 with TRBJ1-2; TRBD1 is a possible D gene (6 bases). The CDR3 consists of 13 residues. V lost 3 bases, J lost 8 bases, and 16 bases lay in between. The germline CDR1 and CDR2 sequences are SQVTM and ANQGSEA. CDR3 coding DNA: TGCAGCGTTGACTACAGGGAAGGGGTAGGCTACACCTTC. This encodes CSVDYREGVGYTF.

CDR3: CASRAESGMNTEAFF. The CDR3 region has the DNA TGTGCCAGCAGGGCAGAGTCCGGCATGAACACTGAAGCTTTCTTT. The chain links TRBV2 to TRBJ1-1, with D hard to call. The CDR3 loop spans 15 amino acids. V was clipped by 6 bases and J by 0 bases, with 14 bases between them. Germline V gives CDR1 SNHLY, CDR2 FYNNEI. The entire variable domain, with the rest obtained from reference TRBV2 and TRBJ1-1, is as follows: EPEVTQTPSHQVTQMGQEVILRCVPISNHLYFYWYRQILGQKVEFLVSFYNNEISEKSEIFDDQFSVERPDGSNFTLKIRSTKLEDSAMYFCASRAESGMNTEAFFGQGTRLTVV.